This T cell receptor beta chain was found in a study of early T cells in non-severe SARS-CoV-2 infection. For the study at large: With bulk RNA from unsorted whole blood as input, sequencing yielded unpaired chains.

Germline-derived CDR1 and CDR2 are LGHNA and YSLEER. With V trimmed by 1 base and J by 4 bases, 4 bases remained unmatched. The CDR3 totals 15 residues. This clonotype was seen many times. One entry per CDR3 protein, called by TCRdb with MiXCR from the 5' RACE reads. The table has about 28,000 distinct CDR3 sequences, roughly 4.5% seen once; the top ten hold about 6%. This receptor was identified in an adult who was a healthcare worker with PCR-confirmed SARS-CoV-2 infection or an uninfected control (not recorded which). The sequencing here drew on whole blood, taken at baseline. V gene TRBV4-3 combines with J gene TRBJ1-3, with TRBD1 matching 7 bases. The CDR3 DNA sequence: TGCGCCAGCAGCCAAGGGAAGGGGGCAGGAAACACCATATATTTT. Translation: CASSQGKGAGNTIYF.